Described below is a single T cell receptor (beta chain) sequence and its context. The antigen is undetermined. The sample originates from a study of blood T cells in healthy people across ages. Overall study results and limits: Comparison with aged donors showed that long-lived donors had more naive CD4+ cells and higher diversity.

The CDR3 has 14 residues. Trimming took 4 bases from V and 8 from J, leaving 15 bases between them. Germline CDR1 is SGHTA and CDR2 is FQGNSA. A J-beta primer mix and a sample-barcoded 5' primer were used in a second PCR of about 7 to 12 cycles. MiXCR was run by TCRdb on the 5' RACE reads, yielding one entry per CDR3 protein. The data contain about 800,000 distinct CDR3 sequences, 20% to 25% of them singletons. These records were also assigned to another study, of T cells of mothers and their children. That publication notes: Each mother yielded more than 8 million TCR beta CDR3 reads. Each child yielded 2.5 million to 3 million reads.

This TCR derives from a boy aged 5 to 17 in good health. The rearrangement links TRBV7-2 to TRBJ2-4; possible D gene TRBD1, 6 bases. The specimen sequenced was blood. The CDR3 sequence is CASSSGVGWYIQYF. DNA for the CDR3: TGTGCCAGCAGCTCAGGGGTCGGATGGTACATTCAGTACTTC. Full variable domain (outside the CDR3, taken from reference TRBV7-2 and TRBJ2-4): GAGVSQSPSNKVTEKGKDVELRCDPISGHTALYWYRQSLGQGLEFLIYFQGNSAPDKSGLPSDRFSAERTGGSVSTLTIQRTQQEDSAVYLCASSSGVGWYIQYFGAGTRLSVL.